This TCR beta chain was recovered during a study of shared clonotypes between healthy human individuals (dated by TCRdb to 2020 to 2021). Background on the whole study: The cohort comprised a couple of women and three men aged 18 to 49 years. To estimate repertoire size and how much clonotype sharing occurs between individuals, the study deeply sequenced the blood TCR repertoires of about five healthy adults. For each donor, CD4 naive and CD4 memory were each run on three plates, CD8 naive on two plates, and CD8 memory on one plate. To increase sequencing depth and limit assay-specific biases, TCR repertoire library preparation and sequencing were carried out by different laboratories using diverse techniques. Between about 0.8 and 9 billion PBMCs per donor were obtained by leukapheresis. Findings and caveats that apply to the study as a whole: Only blood was sampled, and tissue TCR repertoires likely differ from those in blood. Sharing across several donors was observed for about 5% of naive CD4, 3.5% of naive CD8, about 2.5% of memory CD4, and approximately 0.41% of memory CD8 clonotypes. Rarefaction of sorted-subset datasets indicated incomplete sequencing despite the large sequencing depth. The genetic and exposure-history diversity represented was limited by the small number of donors. Compared with non-shared clonotypes, the clonotypes found in all four sorted-subset donors had higher generation probabilities. Naive subsets generally had larger estimated clonotype richness than memory subsets. Pairwise subsampling led to the expectation that sequencing depth would affect the degree of clonotype sharing among donors.

V is cut by 6 bases and J by 2 bases, and the space between the germline ends is 16 bases. As encoded in the germline V gene (reference sequence), CDR1 is LNHDA while CDR2 is SQIVND. From the cysteine up to the phenylalanine, the CDR3 has a length of 15 residues. CDR3 DNA is the only sequence kept; it has 45 bases, read in frame from the first base. Note on this clone: The clone's antigen remains unknown. Per-nucleotide qualities are absent, and no much larger clonotype sits a single base away.

Donors were healthy HIV-negative adults with no recently reported acute infections or vaccinations. Every donor was a Caucasian adult living in Nashville, Tennessee, USA. CD4+ T cells were enriched by magnetic negative selection, after which naive cells were positively selected on CD45RA and the negative fraction was taken as the memory subset. Blood was obtained by leukapheresis, after which PBMCs were separated by Ficoll-Histopaque density gradient centrifugation and cryopreserved in liquid nitrogen vapor phase. Purity and quantity of every magnetically sorted T cell population were checked by analytical flow cytometry. Genomic DNA was isolated from each sorted fraction and quantified by UV absorbance on a Nanodrop 2000c. TCR CDR3 regions were amplified from genomic DNA by multiplex PCR using the deep immunoSEQ assay. Extracted genomic DNA from each cell subset was distributed evenly across all wells of several immunoSEQ 96-well plates, and each plate was treated as a replicate. For sorted subsets, each replicate PCR was loaded with around 200 ng genomic DNA, equivalent to 25,000 to 30,000 T cell genomes. The purified libraries were quantified using a Qubit 3.0 fluorometer, sized with a Bioanalyzer 2100, and then quantified again using the KAPA Library Quantification kit. Each immunoSEQ 96-well plate was sequenced on its own single-read 150-cycle Illumina NextSeq 550 flow cell. As for the authors' bioinformatics: Because only junctional sequences without quality scores were contained in the immunoSEQ output, filtering matching that applied to full-length reads could not be performed. To assign V/J genes and CDR3, sequences were annotated against IMGT germline references using PyIR, a Python wrapper for IgBLAST v1.9. Reads with weak V/J assignments (E-value above 1e-6), missing CDR3, stop codons, out-of-frame junctions, or ambiguous translated residues were removed. V3J clonotypes were defined by identical inferred V gene, J gene, and CDR3 amino acid sequence. The percentage overlap between two repertoires was calculated by dividing the number of shared unique clonotypes by the size of the smaller repertoire. Three approaches were used to assess repertoire richness: RTK rarefaction, the Chao1 estimator, and Recon v2.1 estimates of unobserved clonotypes. Generation probabilities for all TCRbeta clonotypes obtained by the gDNA method from four donors were computed using OLGA. The source is immuneACCESS, and TCRdb retained only in-frame sequences with V and J called. Part of the clones is not carried over; for the studies checked, unresolved V genes explain less than half of this, and the remainder is unexplained. Clone size and the V and J calls come from that table; the DNA yielded D and trimming. The table for this sample lists around 980,000 clones; 75% to 85% of them were counted only once. The leading ten clones occupy under 0.8% of the sample.

Material: memory CD4+ T cells from PBMCs. The sample's cell subset or site label, decoded: CD45RA-negative fraction. Here the chain combines TRBV19 and TRBJ1-2; the best D guess is TRBD1, with 6 bases matching. This receptor was identified in a man between 18 and 35 years old in good health. Some clones in this sample may be carry-over from other donors' samples. The DNA is as follows: TGTGCCAGTAGGTACCTTCCTGGGGGCAACTATGGCTACACCTTC. It is translated as CASRYLPGGNYGYTF.